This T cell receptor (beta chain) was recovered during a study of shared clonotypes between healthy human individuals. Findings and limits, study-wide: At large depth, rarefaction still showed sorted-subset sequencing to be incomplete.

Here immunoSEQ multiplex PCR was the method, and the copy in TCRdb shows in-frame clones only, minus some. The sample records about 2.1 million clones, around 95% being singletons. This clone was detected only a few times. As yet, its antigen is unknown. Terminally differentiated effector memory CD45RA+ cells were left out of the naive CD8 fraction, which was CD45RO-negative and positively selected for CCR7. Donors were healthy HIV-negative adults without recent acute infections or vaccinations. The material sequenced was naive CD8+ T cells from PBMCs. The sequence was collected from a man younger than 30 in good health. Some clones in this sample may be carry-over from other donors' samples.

CDR3 DNA sequence: TGTGCCAGTAGTTGGGGACGGATACTTGGCTACACCTTC. It is translated as CASSWGRILGYTF. The chain joins TRBV19 to TRBJ1-2, with D possibly being TRBD1 (5 bases). Trimming removed 5 bases at V and 7 bases at J, with 14 bases between. Per the germline V gene, CDR1 is LNHDA and CDR2 is SQIVND (reference sequence). The CDR3 runs 13 residues.